The 22 T cell receptor beta chains reported below all come from one sample, sequenced in a study of regulatory T cells in long-lasting Graves disease. Time point in this sample: persistent/refractory GD, antithyroid drugs over 5 years with positive TRAb. PBMC RNA was the source of the TCR library. iRepertoire HTBI primers and Arm-PCR of CDR3 regions built TCR beta libraries. TCRdb reprocessed the multiplex PCR reads with MiXCR, giving one entry per CDR3 protein. The data contain about half a million distinct CDR3 sequences, 22% of them singletons. The sequencing used peripheral blood mononuclear cells (PBMCs), collected when the disease was refractory, from a patient treated with antithyroid drugs. These receptor sequences come from a female donor with Graves disease.

This clonotype was counted only a few times. The chain links TRBV5-5 to TRBJ1-6, with D perhaps TRBD1 (6 bases). Germline V gives CDR1 SGHKS, CDR2 YYEKEE (reference sequence). Trimming stripped 4 bases from V and 11 bases from J, with 10 bases between. The CDR3 extends over 12 amino acids. The CDR3 DNA sequence: TGTGCCAGCAGCCTTGACAGGCCACCCCTCCACTTT. Its translation: CASSLDRPPLHF.

This clonotype has at least ten counts. The genes are TRBV11-2 and TRBJ2-7; TRBD1 agrees at 10 bases. Germline V CDR1 and CDR2: SGHAT, FQNNGV. The ends lost 4 bases at V and 7 bases at J; junction bases unmatched: 7. The CDR3 sequence is 14 residues long. The CDR3: CASSSGQGMYEQYF. In DNA form, the CDR3 reads TGTGCCAGCAGCTCGGGACAGGGGATGTATGAGCAGTACTTC.

This clonotype was picked up many times. The genes are TRBV28 and TRBJ1-3; D unresolved. CDR1 is MDHEN and CDR2 is SYDVKM in the germline V gene. The CDR3 length is 14 residues. V was trimmed by 3 bases and J by 3 bases, leaving 9 bases between them. CDR3 DNA: TGTGCCAGCAGTTTGACGGACTTTGGAAACACCATATATTTT. It encodes CASSLTDFGNTIYF. The entire variable domain, with the rest obtained from reference TRBV28 and TRBJ1-3, is as follows: DVKVTQSSRYLVKRTGEKVFLECVQDMDHENMFWYRQDPGLGLRLIYFSYDVKMKEKGDIPEGYSVSREKKERFSLILESASTNQTSMYLCASSLTDFGNTIYFGEGSWLTVV.

This clonotype was seen repeatedly, ten times or more. The rearrangement links TRBV11-2 to TRBJ2-5; possibly TRBD1 or TRBD2 for D (5 bases each). CDR1 and CDR2 from the germline V gene are SGHAT and FQNNGV. Between the trimmed V and J ends, which lost 3 bases and 4 bases, there was a span of 9 bases. This CDR3 has 13 amino acids. The CDR3 region has the DNA TGTGCCAGCAGCTTGGGGGAGACAGAGACCCAGTACTTC. Encoded protein: CASSLGETETQYF.

This clonotype came up many times. The chain has TRBV28 and TRBJ1-1; 7 nucleotides line up with TRBD1. The CDR3 covers 13 residues. J gave up 3 bases and V 6 bases, and 4 bases lay outside the gene matches. Germline CDR1 and CDR2: MDHEN and SYDVKM. Here the CDR3 reads CASRSQGYTEAFF. The CDR3, as DNA: TGTGCCAGCAGATCACAGGGGTACACTGAAGCTTTCTTT.

About this clonotype: The junction differs from germline at one of its ends, possibly a read error. This chain uses TRBV19 with TRBJ1-5, with 8 positions matching TRBD1. In germline, CDR1 is LNHDA, CDR2 SQIVND (reference sequence). The CDR3 has 16 amino acids. CDR3 protein: CTSSTDRGRSNQPQHF. In DNA, the CDR3 is TGTACCAGTAGTACAGACAGGGGCCGTAGCAATCAGCCCCAGCATTTT.

Comment on this clonotype: A read error may explain this, as a much larger clone is one base away. The J gene is TRBJ2-2, the V gene TRBV29-1; 7 positions agree with TRBD2. This CDR3 is built from 14 residues. CDR1 is SQVTM, CDR2 ANQGSEA, per germline. Trimming cost V 4 bases and J 7 bases; bases outside gene matches: 9. The CDR3 here is CSVVGLAEDGELFF. The CDR3, as DNA: TGCAGCGTTGTCGGTCTAGCGGAAGACGGGGAGCTGTTTTTT.

This chain links TRBV10-3 with TRBJ1-2; D is perhaps TRBD1 (6 bases). Between the trimmed V and J ends, which lost 3 bases and 6 bases, there was a span of 8 bases. CDR1 ENHRY and CDR2 SYGVKD come from the germline V gene. The CDR3 is made up of 12 amino acids. In nucleotides, the CDR3 is TGTGCCATCAGTGAATCAGGGGATGGCTACACCTTC. Translating it yields CAISESGDGYTF.

The table lists this clonotype with a few counts. The V gene is TRBV7-2, the J gene TRBJ2-1; D could derive from TRBD1 or TRBD2 (6 bases each). CDR1 SGHTA and CDR2 FQGNSA come from the germline V gene. This CDR3 region has 15 residues. V lost 5 bases to trimming and J lost 3 bases, with 14 bases between them. CDR3 loop: CASSREGGNYNEQFF. CDR3 coding DNA: TGTGCCAGCAGCCGAGAGGGGGGCAACTACAATGAGCAGTTCTTC.

This clonotype was recorded at least ten times. The V gene is TRBV6-1, the J gene TRBJ2-5; a possible D gene is TRBD1 (6 bases). V was clipped by 6 bases and J by 4 bases, with 12 bases between them. CDR1 is MNHNS and CDR2 is SASEGT in the germline V gene. The CDR3 covers 13 residues. The CDR3 nucleotides read TGTGCCAGCAGGCTAAGCAGGGGAGAGACCCAGTACTTC. Encoded protein: CASRLSRGETQYF.

Remarks on this clonotype: A read error is likely, as this CDR3 ends without the conserved phenylalanine or tryptophan. The chain joins TRBV20-1 to TRBJ2-7; 8 nucleotides line up with TRBD2. Germline CDR1 DFQATT, CDR2 SNEGSKA (reference sequence). The CDR3 length is 14 residues. Trimming took 6 bases from V and 4 from J; bases not matched to a gene: 11. The CDR3 DNA reads as TGCAGTGCAGTCAGAGGACTAGCAGAATACGAGCAGTACTTG. This gives the protein CSAVRGLAEYEQYL.

The table lists this clonotype with many counts. The chain is built from TRBV5-1 and TRBJ2-7; D not certain. Looked up from germline, CDR1 is SGHRS and CDR2 is YFSETQ. CDR3 length: 12 amino acids. V lost 1 base and J 7 bases, leaving 9 bases between the germline ends. The CDR3 loop reads CASSLLGAEQYF. DNA for the CDR3: TGCGCCAGCAGCTTGTTGGGCGCGGAGCAGTACTTC.

This clonotype has a count of ten or more. The V gene is TRBV6-1, the J gene TRBJ2-7; perhaps D is TRBD1 or TRBD2 (5 bases each). There are 13 residues in the CDR3. V was pared by 8 bases and J by 0 bases, with 11 bases between. Germline V CDR1 and CDR2: MNHNS, SASEGT. As DNA, the CDR3 is TGTGCCAGCCGGGGCAGGGCCTCCTACGAGCAGTACTTC. It translates to CASRGRASYEQYF.

This clonotype has just a few counts. The chain couples TRBV5-4 to TRBJ1-1; no clear D gene. This CDR3 is built from 14 residues. The V gene's germline CDR1 is SGHNT and CDR2 YYREEE (reference sequence). The ends were cut back, 4 bases at V and 1 base at J, with 11 bases in the middle. The CDR3: CASSTEAANTEAFF. CDR3 DNA sequence: TGTGCCAGCAGCACCGAAGCAGCGAACACTGAAGCTTTCTTT.

With respect to this clonotype: A much larger clone differs by one base, so this may be a read error. V usage is TRBV6-2 or TRBV6-3 and J usage is TRBJ1-5; 7 nucleotides line up with TRBD1. This CDR3 contains 15 residues. Per the germline V gene, CDR1 is MNHEY and CDR2 is SVGEGT. The CDR3 here is CASCYSGQLNQPQHF. The CDR3, as DNA: TGTGCCAGCTGTTACTCGGGACAGCTAAATCAGCCCCAGCATTTT.

The table lists this clonotype with many counts. This chain connects TRBV28 to TRBJ2-7, with TRBD1 matching 10 bases. Germline-derived CDR1 and CDR2 are MDHEN and SYDVKM. This CDR3 has 17 residues. V gave up 3 bases and J gave up 0 bases; unmatched junction bases: 8. Written as DNA, the CDR3 is TGTGCCAGCAGTTTTCCCCTCGGACAGGGGGGCTCCTACGAGCAGTACTTC. Its protein is CASSFPLGQGGSYEQYF. The whole variable domain, filled in from reference TRBV28 and TRBJ2-7, reads DVKVTQSSRYLVKRTGEKVFLECVQDMDHENMFWYRQDPGLGLRLIYFSYDVKMKEKGDIPEGYSVSREKKERFSLILESASTNQTSMYLCASSFPLGQGGSYEQYFGPGTRLTVT.

This clonotype was picked up many times. The rearrangement links TRBV12-3 or TRBV12-4 to TRBJ1-5, with D hard to call. V shed 3 bases and J shed 4 bases, with 10 bases lying between them. This CDR3 comprises 14 residues. The CDR3 bases are TGTGCCAGCAGTTTGGAGTGGGAGAATCAGCCCCAGCATTTT. Its protein is CASSLEWENQPQHF.

This clonotype has a handful of counts. The chain combines TRBV7-2 with TRBJ1-6; D is unclear. Trimming took 6 bases from V and 5 from J, leaving 14 bases between them. The CDR3 contains 15 residues. Germline CDR1 SGHTA, CDR2 FQGNSA. This CDR3 is CASSSPPGDNSPLHF. The CDR3 coding sequence is TGTGCCAGCAGTTCGCCCCCCGGGGATAATTCACCCCTCCACTTT.

The CDR3 sequence: CASSSGTPATEAFF. CDR3 nucleotide sequence: TGTGCCAGCAGCTCCGGGACTCCCGCGACTGAAGCTTTCTTT. J is TRBJ1-1 and V is TRBV7-2, with a possible D match to TRBD1 (5 bases). The CDR3 runs to 14 residues. The V end lost 4 bases, the J end lost 5 bases, and 14 bases lay between the germline ends. Germline V CDR1 and CDR2: SGHTA, FQGNSA.

This clonotype appeared many times. The V gene is TRBV7-2, the J gene TRBJ1-2, with D tentatively TRBD1 (5 bases). The CDR3 runs 13 residues. V was clipped by 0 bases and J by 4 bases, with 6 bases between them. Germline V lookup: CDR1 SGHTA, CDR2 FQGNSA. CDR3 amino acids: CASSLADSYGYTF. DNA of the CDR3: TGTGCCAGCAGCTTAGCCGACAGCTATGGCTACACCTTC.

This rearrangement joins TRBV28 to TRBJ2-3; D possibly corresponds to TRBD2 (7 bases). Trimming removed 3 bases from V and 3 bases from J, with 13 bases in between. This CDR3 has 15 amino acids. The germline V gene encodes CDR1 MDHEN and CDR2 SYDVKM. Written as DNA, the CDR3 is TGTGCCAGCAGTTTCAGGGGAGGGAGGACAGATACGCAGTATTTT. Translation: CASSFRGGRTDTQYF.

A remark on this clonotype: The germline gene is not matched at one end of the junction; a read error may be the cause. This chain joins TRBV12-3 or TRBV12-4 and TRBJ1-1, with unresolved D. The CDR3 runs 13 residues. As DNA, the CDR3 is TGCGCCAGCAGCCACCGAGGCGGGGTAGAAGCTTTCTTT. This translates into CASSHRGGVEAFF.